The TCR beta chain described here comes from a study of blood T cell repertoires in COVID-19 (TCRdb year 2020). Background for the entire study: The collaborator samples originated in the United States, Italy and Spain and spanned the acute and convalescent phases of COVID-19. The prospective study material was composed of cDNA or gDNA derived from T cells, B-cell-depleted T cells, or PBMCs. Deeply sampled blood TCRbeta repertoires from subjects exposed to, actively infected with, or recovered from COVID-19 were included in the dataset. The repertoires were released in a freely available public database meant as a resource for research on the immune response to SARS-CoV-2. The samples were drawn from the first 160 participants of the ongoing ImmuneRACE study and from 1,200 or so subjects provided by 6 global collaborators. A de-identified subject ID, COVID-19 status, age in years and sex were almost always included in the sample metadata. Where available, HLA class I and class II types were obtained from metadata supplied by the sample provider rather than from assay-based typing. General conclusions and limits of the study: Clinical and demographic metadata were provided uncurated, with the amount varying by source and participant.

Remarks on this clone: What this receptor recognizes is not known. No clone much larger than this one lies a single base away; base qualities are absent.

TCRbeta CDR3 regions were amplified from genomic DNA by means of the immunoSEQ Assay, a bias-controlled multiplex PCR. As for the original processing: Within the assay, amplification of reference gene primers was used to estimate how many nucleated cells each sample contained. Sequence reads were collapsed and filtered to measure the absolute abundance of every unique TCRbeta CDR3 rearrangement. For each sample, productive Simpson clonality was calculated as the square root of Simpson's diversity index over productive rearrangements. Not all clones reach the TCRdb copy of this immuneACCESS table, which keeps in-frame sequences only. Checked studies attribute under half of the gap to unresolved V genes and leave the rest unexplained. V, J and clone size are taken as reported in that table, and D and trimming were inferred from the DNA itself. For this sample the table gives tens of thousands of clones, of which 80% to 85% were detected only once. The ten largest clones capture 28% of the sample.

Collaborating institutions collected whole blood in K2EDTA tubes following their own protocols. For TCRbeta analysis, collaborator samples were shipped as frozen whole blood, as isolated PBMCs, or as DNA extracted from either sample type. Trimming accounts for 6 bases at V and 3 bases at J, while the number of junction bases matched to no gene is 4. From its cysteine to its phenylalanine, the CDR3 spans 13 amino acids. Kept here is only the CDR3 DNA, which spans 39 bases and is read in frame from base 1. CDR1 and CDR2, looked up from the germline V gene, are SGDLS and YYNGEE. This sequence uses TRBV9 and TRBJ2-3; 7 nucleotides in the junction match TRBD1. The receptor's source is a human donor in a cohort sampled during active COVID-19. The sample consisted of peripheral blood. The DNA is TGTGCCAGCACAGGGGGTAGTACAGATACGCAGTATTTT. This is translated as CASTGGSTDTQYF.